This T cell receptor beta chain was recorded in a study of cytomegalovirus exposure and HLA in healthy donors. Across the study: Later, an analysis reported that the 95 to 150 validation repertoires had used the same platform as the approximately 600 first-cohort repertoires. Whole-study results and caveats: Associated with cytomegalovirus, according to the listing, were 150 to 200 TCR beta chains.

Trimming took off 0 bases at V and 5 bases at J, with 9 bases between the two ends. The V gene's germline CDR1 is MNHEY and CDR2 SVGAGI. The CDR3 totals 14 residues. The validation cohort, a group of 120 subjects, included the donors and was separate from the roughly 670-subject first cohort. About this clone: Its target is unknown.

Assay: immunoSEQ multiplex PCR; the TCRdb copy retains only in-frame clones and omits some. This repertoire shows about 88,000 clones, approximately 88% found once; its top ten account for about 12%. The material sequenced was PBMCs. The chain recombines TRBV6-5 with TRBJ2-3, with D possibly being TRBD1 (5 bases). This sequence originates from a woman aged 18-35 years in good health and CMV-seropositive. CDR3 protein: CASSYSRGQDTQYF. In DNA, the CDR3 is TGTGCCAGCAGTTACTCCCGAGGACAAGATACGCAGTATTTT.